The rows below give T cell receptor beta chains drawn from one sample of a study of CD8 T cells in ankylosing spondylitis. TCRdb re-called the 5' RACE reads with MiXCR, one entry per CDR3 protein. The sample yields 350,000 to 550,000 distinct CDR3 sequences, around 26% seen once. Sequencing used blood, either unsorted or a sorted T cell fraction (not recorded which). The source is a male donor with ankylosing spondylitis. The CDR3 runs from the conserved cysteine through the conserved F or W. Each record gives: V gene, J gene, CDR3 protein.

>TRBV29-1|TRBJ1-1
CSVVRQAIMNTEAFF
>TRBV4-2|TRBJ2-7
CASSQGGGTYEQYF
>TRBV20-1|TRBJ2-1
CSARPRGSDYNEQFF
>TRBV18|TRBJ2-1
CASSRDRGNPFF
>TRBV5-5|TRBJ1-2
CASSFDTYGYTF
>TRBV6-2/TRBV6-3|TRBJ2-1
CASRSGLAFNEQFF
>TRBV12-3/TRBV12-4|TRBJ1-4
CASSSLGAAKLFF
>TRBV4-1|TRBJ2-1
CASSQPTGFMYNEQFF
>TRBV14|TRBJ2-3
CASSATRATPDTQYF
>TRBV7-2|TRBJ1-4
CASSTGQPNEKLFF
>TRBV12-3/TRBV12-4|TRBJ2-2
CASSDRDDTGELFF
>TRBV20-1|TRBJ2-6
CSASDSNSGANVLTF
>TRBV29-1|TRBJ2-5
CSVGWQETQYF
>TRBV5-1|TRBJ1-4
CASSLDGTGNEKLFF
>TRBV4-2|TRBJ2-3
CASSQVGDSSTDTQYF
>TRBV6-1|TRBJ1-1
CASSEAGDRGTEAFF
>TRBV15|TRBJ2-3
CATSRSDQKPDTQYF
>TRBV19|TRBJ2-2
CATKWRGGTGELFF
>TRBV2|TRBJ2-1
CASSATTGEFF
>TRBV12-3/TRBV12-4|TRBJ1-1
CASSEETGYTEAFF
>TRBV25-1|TRBJ2-2
CASGPFGEVNTGELFF
>TRBV5-1|TRBJ2-5
CASSLVPGGQETQYF
>TRBV7-2|TRBJ1-5
CASSYGRNQPQHF
>TRBV5-1|TRBJ1-1
CASSSLLAGNTEAFF
>TRBV20-1|TRBJ2-3
CSASLTATDTQYF
>TRBV5-8|TRBJ1-2
CASSVVPYGYTF
>TRBV20-1|TRBJ2-3
CSARVSLATDTQYF
>TRBV2|TRBJ2-7
CASSEADTSGQYF
>TRBV5-1|TRBJ1-1
CASSSIPPSGEAFF
>TRBV6-1|TRBJ2-3
CASSPARGADTQYF
>TRBV10-2|TRBJ2-2
CASHPGLRTGELFF
>TRBV3-1|TRBJ2-1
CASSQVAASGSLFF
>TRBV24-1|TRBJ2-5
CATSDPKEGGETQYF
>TRBV5-1|TRBJ2-1
CASSLSFASLVQFF
>TRBV29-1|TRBJ2-6
CSVGLAGANVLTF
>TRBV30|TRBJ1-1
CASPAGKAFF
>TRBV5-1|TRBJ1-3
CASSLATDGNTIYF
>TRBV12-3/TRBV12-4|TRBJ1-5
CASSLTQRNQPQHF
>TRBV24-1|TRBJ2-3
CATSRGTVSTDTQYF
>TRBV20-1|TRBJ2-1
CSARGVAGGGVSYNEQFF
>TRBV18|TRBJ2-1
CASSPPGGGDSYNEQFF
>TRBV20-1|TRBJ2-3
CSARRASASTDTQYF
>TRBV5-1|TRBJ1-1
CASSLGQYNTEAFF
>TRBV3-1|TRBJ1-1
CASSQGWGRASTEAFF
>TRBV7-2|TRBJ1-2
CASSLEWTGGGGYTF
>TRBV10-2|TRBJ2-1
CASSEEGYNEQFF
>TRBV5-6|TRBJ2-1
CASSLSVGEQFF
>TRBV7-9|TRBJ1-3
CASSEAGVLGNTIYF
>TRBV24-1|TRBJ2-2
CATSDLQWSSGRRDTGELFF
>TRBV27|TRBJ2-2
CASSLLGTSGRAGELFF
>TRBV5-6|TRBJ2-1
CASSGRAFAEQFF
>TRBV3-1|TRBJ2-3
CASSSPGLSDTQYF
>TRBV7-2|TRBJ2-1
CASSRRLAGDEQFF
>TRBV5-1|TRBJ2-5
CASSLLSETQYF
>TRBV19|TRBJ1-1
CASSIARSRTEAFF
>TRBV20-1|TRBJ2-1
CSARDAGLAGTNEQFF
>TRBV5-6|TRBJ1-4
CASSSLARDNEKLFF
>TRBV20-1|TRBJ1-2
CSGGLPFYGYTF
>TRBV18|TRBJ2-1
CASSPPGSSYNEQFF
>TRBV20-1|TRBJ2-3
CSARGDRRPGIEADTQYF